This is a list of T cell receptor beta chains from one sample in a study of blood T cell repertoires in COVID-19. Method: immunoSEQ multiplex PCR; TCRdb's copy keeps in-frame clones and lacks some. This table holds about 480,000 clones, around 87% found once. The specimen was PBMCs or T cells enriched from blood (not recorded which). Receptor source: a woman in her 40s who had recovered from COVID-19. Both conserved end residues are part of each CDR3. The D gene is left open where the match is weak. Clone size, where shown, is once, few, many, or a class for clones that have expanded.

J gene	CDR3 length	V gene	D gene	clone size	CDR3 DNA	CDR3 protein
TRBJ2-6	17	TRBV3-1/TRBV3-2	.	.	TGTGCCAGCAGCCATACCTTATCGGGCTCTGGGGCCAACGTCCTGACTTTC	CASSHTLSGSGANVLTF
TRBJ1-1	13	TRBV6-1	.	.	TGTGCCAGCAGTGTCGAGGGGAACACTGAAGCTTTCTTT	CASSVEGNTEAFF
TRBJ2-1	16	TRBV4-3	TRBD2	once	TGCGCCAGCAGCCAAGAAGGGCGGGGGAAATACAATGAGCAGTTCTTC	CASSQEGRGKYNEQFF
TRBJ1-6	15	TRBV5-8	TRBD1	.	TGTGCCAGCAGCTACCGACAGGGGGCCAATTCACCCCTCCACTTT	CASSYRQGANSPLHF
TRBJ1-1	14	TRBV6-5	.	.	TGTGCCAGCCGACGGGGGGGCCGGAGCACTGAAGCTTTCTTT	CASRRGGRSTEAFF
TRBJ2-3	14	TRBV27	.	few	TGTGCCAGCAGTTTATCGCGGGGCACAGATACGCAGTATTTT	CASSLSRGTDTQYF
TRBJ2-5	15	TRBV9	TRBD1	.	TGTGCCAGCAGCGCGGTACAGGGGGCAGGAGAGACCCAGTACTTC	CASSAVQGAGETQYF
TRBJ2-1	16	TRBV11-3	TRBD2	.	TGTGCCAGCAGCTCCGGACTAGCGGGGTTTTACAATGAGCAGTTCTTC	CASSSGLAGFYNEQFF
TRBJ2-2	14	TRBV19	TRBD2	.	TGTGCCAGTAGTGGACTAGCGGGTACCGGGGAGCTGTTTTTT	CASSGLAGTGELFF
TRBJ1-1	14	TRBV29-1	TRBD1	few	TGCAGCGGAAGACGACAGGGCCCGAACACTGAAGCTTTCTTT	CSGRRQGPNTEAFF
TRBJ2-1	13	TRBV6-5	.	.	TGTGCCAGCACCGACTACTCCTACAATGAGCAGTTCTTC	CASTDYSYNEQFF
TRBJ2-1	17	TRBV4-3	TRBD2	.	TGCGCCAGCAGCCAAGGAAAGGGAGGACTAGCTAACAATGAGCAGTTCTTC	CASSQGKGGLANNEQFF
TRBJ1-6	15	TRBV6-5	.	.	TGTGCCAGCACAAAAGGCGGGGGAGCAAATTCACCCCTCCACTTT	CASTKGGGANSPLHF
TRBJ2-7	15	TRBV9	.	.	TGTGCCAGCAGCCTTAGCGGAGGGGCCTCCTACGAGCAGTACTTC	CASSLSGGASYEQYF
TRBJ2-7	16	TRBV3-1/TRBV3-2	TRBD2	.	TGTGCCAGCAGCCAAGATTGGGCTAGCGGCTCCTACGAGCAGTACTTC	CASSQDWASGSYEQYF
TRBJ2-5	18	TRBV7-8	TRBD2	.	TGTGCCAGCAGCTTACTCTTGACTAGCGGGAGGGCCGAGGAGACCCAGTACTTC	CASSLLLTSGRAEETQYF
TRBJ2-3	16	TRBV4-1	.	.	TGCGCCAGCAGCCAAGAATCGGAGGGAGCGGGAGATACGCAGTATTTT	CASSQESEGAGDTQYF
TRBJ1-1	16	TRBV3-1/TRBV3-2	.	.	TGTGCCAGCAGCCAAGATCTAGCCGGGACAAGGAGTGAAGCTTTCTTT	CASSQDLAGTRSEAFF
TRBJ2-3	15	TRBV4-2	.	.	TGTGCCAGCAGCCAAGAGGTAGCGGCGGGGGATACGCAGTATTTT	CASSQEVAAGDTQYF
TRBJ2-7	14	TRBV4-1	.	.	TGCGCCAGCAGCCAAGATAGGAGGATGGAAGAGCAGTACTTC	CASSQDRRMEEQYF
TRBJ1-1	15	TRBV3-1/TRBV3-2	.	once	TGTGCCAGCAGTCTGAAGGGACTCGTGAACACTGAAGCTTTCTTT	CASSLKGLVNTEAFF
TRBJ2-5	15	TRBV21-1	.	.	TGTGCCAGCAGCAAACCAAGGGGGCCACGGGAGACCCAGTACTTC	CASSKPRGPRETQYF
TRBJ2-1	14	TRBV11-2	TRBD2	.	TGTGCCAGCGCCCCTGGGGGAGGGCCTGGCGAGCAGTTCTTC	CASAPGGGPGEQFF
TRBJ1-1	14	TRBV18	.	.	TGTGCCAGCTCACCCTGGAACACGGAGGCTGAAGCTTTCTTT	CASSPWNTEAEAFF
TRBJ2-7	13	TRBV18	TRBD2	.	TGTGCCAGCTCACGGGGGGGTGCCTACGAGCAGTACTTC	CASSRGGAYEQYF
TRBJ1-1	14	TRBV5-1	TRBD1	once	TGCGCCAGCAGCACCGGGACAGGGAACACTGAAGCTTTCTTT	CASSTGTGNTEAFF
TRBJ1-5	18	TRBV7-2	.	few	TGTGCCAGCAGCTTAAAGGACCCCGGGCCAGGGAGCAATCAGCCCCAGCATTTT	CASSLKDPGPGSNQPQHF
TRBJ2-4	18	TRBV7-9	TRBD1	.	TGTGCCAGCAGCACCCCCGAAGGGACAGGGGATTTAGGTGACATTCAGTACTTC	CASSTPEGTGDLGDIQYF
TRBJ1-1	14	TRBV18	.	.	TGTGCCAGCTCACACGGGAGGATGAACACTGAAGCTTTCTTT	CASSHGRMNTEAFF
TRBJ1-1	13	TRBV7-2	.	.	TGTGCCAGCAGCTTATCCGATACCCTACAGGCTTTCTTT	CASSLSDTLQAFF
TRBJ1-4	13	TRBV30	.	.	TGTGCCTGGGGCGGCCCTGGGGCGGAAAAACTGTTTTTT	CAWGGPGAEKLFF
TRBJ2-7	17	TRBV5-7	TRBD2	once	TGTGCCAGCAGCTTGGTTCGTCTAGCGGGAGGGCCTTACGAGCAGTACTTC	CASSLVRLAGGPYEQYF
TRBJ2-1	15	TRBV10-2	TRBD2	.	TGCGCCAGCAGTGAGGGGCTAGCGGAATACAATGAGCAGTTCTTC	CASSEGLAEYNEQFF
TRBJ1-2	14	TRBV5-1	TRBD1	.	TGCGCCAGCAGCTCGGGACAGGGCAACTATGGCTACACCTTC	CASSSGQGNYGYTF
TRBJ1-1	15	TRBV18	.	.	TGTGCCAGCTCACCACCAAGTCTAAAGAACACTGAAGCTTTCTTT	CASSPPSLKNTEAFF
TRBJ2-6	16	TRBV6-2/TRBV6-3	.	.	TGTGCCAGCAGTCCGGGACAACTCTCTGGGGCCAACGTCCTGACTTTC	CASSPGQLSGANVLTF
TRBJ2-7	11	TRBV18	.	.	TGTGCCAGCTCGCAGGCCTACGAGCAGTACTTC	CASSQAYEQYF
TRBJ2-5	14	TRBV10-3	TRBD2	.	TGTGCCATCATGCGGCCTCGGGAGGGGGAGACCCAGTACTTC	CAIMRPREGETQYF
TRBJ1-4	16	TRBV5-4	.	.	TGTGCCAGCAGCCTAAGGAGTCAGGGTTTAGGAGAAAAACTGTTTTTT	CASSLRSQGLGEKLFF
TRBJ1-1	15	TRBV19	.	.	TGTGCCAGTAGTATCCTGTATAGCCGGAACGCTGAAGCTTTCTTT	CASSILYSRNAEAFF
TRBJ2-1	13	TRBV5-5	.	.	TGTGCCAGCAGCTTGGACAGGTACAATGAGCAGTTCTTC	CASSLDRYNEQFF
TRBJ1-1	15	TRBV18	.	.	TGTGCCAGCTCACCACAGGGGTACATGAACACTGAAGCTTTCTTT	CASSPQGYMNTEAFF
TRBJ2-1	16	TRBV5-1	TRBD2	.	TGCGCCAGCAGCCTCATCCTGGGGAGGGTGGACAATGAGCAGTTCTTC	CASSLILGRVDNEQFF
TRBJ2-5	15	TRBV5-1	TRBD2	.	TGCGCCAGCAGCACCTTAGCGGGAGGGTTAGAGACCCAGTACTTC	CASSTLAGGLETQYF
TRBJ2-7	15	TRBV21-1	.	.	TGTGCCAGCAGCAACCGCGGGGTGGGGAGGTACGAGCAGTACTTC	CASSNRGVGRYEQYF
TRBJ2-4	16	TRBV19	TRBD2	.	TGTGCCAGTAGTATTGTAGCGGGAGGTGCCAAAAACATTCAGTACTTC	CASSIVAGGAKNIQYF
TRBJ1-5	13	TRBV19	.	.	TGTGCCAGTAGTATGCAGGGCAATCAGCCCCAGCATTTT	CASSMQGNQPQHF
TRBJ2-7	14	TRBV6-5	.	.	TGTGCCAGCAGGATGGGGCAGGGGATCTACGAGCAGTACTTC	CASRMGQGIYEQYF
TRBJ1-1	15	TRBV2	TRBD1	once	TGTGCCAGCAGTGGAATACAGGGGGCGAACACTGAAGCTTTCTTT	CASSGIQGANTEAFF
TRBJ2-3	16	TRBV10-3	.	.	TGTGCCATCAGTGCCTCAGGGGCGGGTAGCACAGATACGCAGTATTTT	CAISASGAGSTDTQYF
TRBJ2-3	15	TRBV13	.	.	TGTGCCAGCAGCGGCCGGGAATGGGAAGCAGATACGCAGTATTTT	CASSGREWEADTQYF
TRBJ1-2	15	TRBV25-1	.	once	TGTGCCAGCAGTGGCCCGGGGGGCGAGCGGTATGGCTACACCTTC	CASSGPGGERYGYTF
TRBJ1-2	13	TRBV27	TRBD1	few	TGTGCCAGTACAGGGGGCGGTAGCTATGGCTACACCTTC	CASTGGGSYGYTF